The 11 T cell receptor beta chains presented below share a single source sample, sequenced in a study of blood T cell repertoires in COVID-19. Libraries were prepared by immunoSEQ multiplex PCR; TCRdb keeps only in-frame clonotypes and omits some of them. This table holds over 350,000 clones, 86% found once. The sample taken for sequencing was peripheral blood. The receptors derive from a woman aged 25 to 45 with active or convalescent COVID-19.

This chain's CDR3 is CASSPPFGDRDTEAFF. CDR3 sequence (DNA): TGTGCCAGCTCACCACCATTCGGGGATCGAGACACTGAAGCTTTCTTT. The chain recombines TRBV18 with TRBJ1-1; D remains ambiguous. CDR3 length: 16 amino acids. Germline lookup yields CDR1 KGHSH and CDR2 LQKENI. The V and J ends lost 0 bases and 3 bases respectively, with 14 bases between them.

Only one count was recorded for this clone. The V gene is TRBV6-5, the J gene TRBJ2-3, with 7 positions matching TRBD1. Unmatched junction bases numbered 10, after V lost 4 bases and J lost 3 bases. CDR1 is MNHEY and CDR2 is SVGAGI in the germline V gene. This CDR3 has 16 amino acids. The CDR3: CASSSQSGQTTDTQYF. Here the CDR3 DNA reads TGTGCCAGCAGTTCTCAATCGGGACAGACAACAGATACGCAGTATTTT.

This chain links TRBV4-1 with TRBJ2-1; D perhaps matches TRBD2 (6 bases). CDR1 and CDR2 from the germline V gene are MGHRA and YSYEKL. V lost 4 bases and J 7 bases, leaving 8 bases between the germline ends. This CDR3 has 12 amino acids. The CDR3: CASSLGSNEQFF. The CDR3 DNA reads as TGCGCCAGCAGCCTCGGGAGTAATGAGCAGTTCTTC.

The chain couples TRBV3-1 (or the pseudogene TRBV3-2) to TRBJ1-2; 7 bases align to TRBD1. The CDR3 has 14 residues. Germline CDR1 LGHDT, CDR2 YNNKEL (reference sequence). V gave up 1 base and J gave up 3 bases; unmatched junction bases: 2. CDR3 sequence: CASSQGQGYYGYTF. CDR3 in DNA: TGTGCCAGCAGCCAAGGACAGGGTTACTATGGCTACACCTTC.

This clone has a single count. This chain joins TRBV5-8 and TRBJ1-1, with D uncertain. The length of the CDR3 is 11 residues. V lost 4 bases to trimming and J lost 3 bases, with 4 bases between them. The germline gives CDR1 SGHTS, CDR2 YDEGEE. CDR3 DNA: TGTGCCAGCAGCCTTTACACTGAAGCTTTCTTT. Translation gives CASSLYTEAFF.

The genes are TRBV19 and TRBJ1-3; 7 bases agree with TRBD1. V gave up 8 bases and J gave up 2 bases; unmatched junction bases: 6. Germline assignment: CDR1 LNHDA and CDR2 SQIVND (reference sequence). The CDR3 covers 14 residues. The CDR3 region has the DNA TGTGCCAGTGGAGACAGGGTCGCTGGAAACACCATATATTTT. Translation gives CASGDRVAGNTIYF. The full variable domain, rest sourced from reference TRBV19 and TRBJ1-3, is DGGITQSPKYLFRKEGQNVTLSCEQNLNHDAMYWYRQDPGQGLRLIYYSQIVNDFQKGDIAEGYSVSREKKESFPLTVTSAQKNPTAFYLCASGDRVAGNTIYFGEGSWLTVV.

The chain combines TRBV14 with TRBJ2-6; a possible D gene is TRBD1 (6 bases). The CDR3 runs 16 residues. V shed 0 bases and J shed 3 bases, with 9 bases lying between them. Germline V gene sequence: CDR1 SGHDN, CDR2 FVKESK. The CDR3: CASSQEGGSGANVLTF. In nucleotides, the CDR3 is TGTGCCAGCAGCCAAGAAGGGGGAAGTGGGGCCAACGTCCTGACTTTC. Full variable domain (outside the CDR3, taken from reference TRBV14 and TRBJ2-6): EAGVTQFPSHSVIEKGQTVTLRCDPISGHDNLYWYRRVMGKEIKFLLHFVKESKQDESGMPNNRFLAERTGGTYSTLKVQPAELEDSGVYFCASSQEGGSGANVLTFGAGSRLTVL.

V is TRBV27 and J is TRBJ2-7; D may be TRBD1 (5 bases). This CDR3 has 16 residues. Germline V CDR1 and CDR2: MNHEY, SMNVEV (reference sequence). Trimming pared 2 bases from V and 7 bases from J, leaving 21 bases between. The CDR3 here is CASSLHNGPGFREQYF. The CDR3 coding sequence is TGTGCCAGCAGTTTACACAACGGGCCAGGGTTTCGGGAGCAGTACTTC.

The V and J genes are TRBV29-1 and TRBJ2-1; TRBD2 matches at 10 bases. V gave up 7 bases and J gave up 3 bases; unmatched junction bases: 9. The CDR3 runs 15 residues. Germline loops: CDR1 SQVTM, CDR2 ANQGSEA. This CDR3 reads CSASRSSGSYNEQFF. The CDR3, as DNA: TGCAGCGCCTCCCGTTCTAGCGGGAGCTACAATGAGCAGTTCTTC.

This rearrangement joins TRBV6-2 or TRBV6-3 to TRBJ2-7; 8 bases agree with TRBD2. CDR3 length: 16 amino acids. The junction had 12 bases not matched to a gene; V was cut back by 6 bases and J by 2 bases. CDR1 is MNHEY, CDR2 SVGEGT, per germline. CDR3 sequence (DNA): TGTGCCAGCAGACCTGCGCTAGCGGGTTCCCCCTACGAGCAGTACTTC. This gives the protein CASRPALAGSPYEQYF.

The gene calls are TRBV20-1 and TRBJ2-1; D uncertain. This CDR3 region has 14 residues. The germline V gene encodes CDR1 DFQATT and CDR2 SNEGSKA (reference sequence). Trimming removed 5 bases at V and 0 bases at J, with 11 bases between. This CDR3 is CSARGLSSYNEQFF. The CDR3 DNA reads TGCAGTGCTCGTGGATTGAGCTCCTACAATGAGCAGTTCTTC.